Reported below is one TCR beta chain. The sample originates from a study of CD8+CD57+ T cells in acquired aplastic anemia. The V gene's germline CDR1 is SNHLY and CDR2 FYNNEI. This CDR3 has 14 amino acids. Trimming cost V 3 bases and J 4 bases, with 12 bases left between them. Individuals selected for sequencing had exhibited CD8+CD57+ cell expansion on flow cytometry. The template used for profiling TCR beta VDJ and CDR3 was genomic DNA. TCRdb itself ran the reads through MiXCR, one entry per CDR3 protein. The sample contains approximately 190,000 distinct CDR3 sequences, around 45% of which appear only once.

The sequence was obtained from a human donor with aplastic anemia. The specimen sequenced was sorted CD4+, CD8+, or CD8+CD57+ T cells (not recorded which) from PBMCs. The chain has TRBV2 and TRBJ2-5, with TRBD1 as a possible D gene (6 bases). CDR3 in DNA: TGTGCCAGCAGTGAGTTACAGGGACGAGAGACCCAGTACTTC. Its protein is CASSELQGRETQYF.